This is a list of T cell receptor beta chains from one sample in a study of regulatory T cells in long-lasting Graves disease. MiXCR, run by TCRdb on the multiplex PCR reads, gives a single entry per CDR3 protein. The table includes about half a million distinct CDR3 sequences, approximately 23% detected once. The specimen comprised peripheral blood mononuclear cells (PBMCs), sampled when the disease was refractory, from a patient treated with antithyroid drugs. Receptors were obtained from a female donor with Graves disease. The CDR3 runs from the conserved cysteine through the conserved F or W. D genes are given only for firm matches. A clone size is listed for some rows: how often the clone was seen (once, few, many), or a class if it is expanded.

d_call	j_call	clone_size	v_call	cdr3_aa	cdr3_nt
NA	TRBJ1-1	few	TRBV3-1	CASSQTPGGGTEAFF	TGTGCCAGCAGCCAAACGCCCGGGGGGGGCACTGAAGCTTTCTTT
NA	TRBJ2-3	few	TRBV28	CASFTRATDTQYF	TGTGCCAGTTTTACTAGAGCCACAGATACGCAGTATTTT
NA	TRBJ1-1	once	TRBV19	CASLPPSRRPEAFF	TGTGCCAGCCTTCCGCCCTCCAGGAGACCTGAAGCTTTCTTT
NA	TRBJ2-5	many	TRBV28	CASSLTGAGGQETQYF	TGTGCCAGCAGCCTAACCGGGGCAGGGGGGCAAGAGACCCAGTACTTC
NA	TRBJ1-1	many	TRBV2	CASSEMQVAEAFF	TGTGCCAGCAGTGAAATGCAGGTAGCCGAAGCTTTCTTT
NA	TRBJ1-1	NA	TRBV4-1	CASSLTSWNTEAFF	TGCGCCAGCAGCCTTACCAGCTGGAACACTGAAGCTTTCTTT
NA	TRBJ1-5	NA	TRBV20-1	CSAIIGQGNQPQHF	TGCAGTGCTATCATAGGCCAGGGAAATCAGCCCCAGCATTTT
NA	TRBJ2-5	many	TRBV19	CASRFGYQETQYF	TGTGCCAGTAGGTTTGGGTACCAAGAGACCCAGTACTTC
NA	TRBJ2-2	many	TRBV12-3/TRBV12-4	CASSFSVFTGELFF	TGTGCCAGCAGTTTCTCCGTTTTCACCGGGGAGCTGTTTTTT
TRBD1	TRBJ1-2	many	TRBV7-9	CASSPDRDGYTF	TGTGCCAGCAGCCCAGACAGGGATGGCTACACCTTC
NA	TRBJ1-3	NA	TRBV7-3	CATLRNTIYF	TGTGCCACCCTCAGAAACACCATATATTTT
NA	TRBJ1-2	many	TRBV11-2	CASSPIPPDKGRGYTF	TGTGCCAGCAGCCCAATCCCCCCGGACAAGGGGAGAGGCTACACCTTC
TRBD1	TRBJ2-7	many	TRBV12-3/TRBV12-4	CASSQLRQGGPYEQYF	TGTGCCAGCAGTCAACTTCGACAGGGCGGCCCCTACGAGCAGTACTTC
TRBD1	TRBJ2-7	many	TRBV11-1	CASAEDRAYEQYF	TGTGCCAGCGCAGAGGACAGGGCCTACGAGCAGTACTTC
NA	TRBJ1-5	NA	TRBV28	CASSLKQGLRSF	TGTGCCAGCAGCCTAAAACAGGGCCTCAGGAGTTTT
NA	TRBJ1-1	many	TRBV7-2	CASSSDSMNTEAFF	TGTGCCAGCAGCTCCGACAGCATGAACACTGAAGCTTTCTTT
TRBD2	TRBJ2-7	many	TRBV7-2	CASSSRTSGVHEQYF	TGTGCCAGCAGCTCGAGGACTAGCGGGGTCCACGAGCAGTACTTC
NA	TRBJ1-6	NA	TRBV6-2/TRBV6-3	CASSLGAGSNSPLHF	TGTGCCAGCAGTTTAGGGGCAGGGAGTAATTCACCCCTCCACTTT
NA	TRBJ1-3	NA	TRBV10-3	CAIGPSSGNTIYF	TGTGCCATCGGACCGAGCTCTGGAAACACCATATATTTT
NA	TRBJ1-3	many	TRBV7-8	CASSLALSTIYF	TGTGCCAGCAGCTTAGCGTTGAGCACCATATATTTT
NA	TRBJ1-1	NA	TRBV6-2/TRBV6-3	CASRQQGVTEAFF	TGTGCCAGCAGACAACAGGGAGTCACTGAAGCTTTCTTT
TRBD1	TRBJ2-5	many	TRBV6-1	CASSEDTGGLETQYF	TGTGCCAGCAGTGAAGATACAGGGGGTTTGGAGACCCAGTACTTC
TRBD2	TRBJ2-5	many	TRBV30	CAFLRAGTVETQYF	TGTGCCTTCTTACGAGCGGGAACCGTCGAGACCCAGTACTTC
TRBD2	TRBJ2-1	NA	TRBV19	CASSRASGRAEDEQFF	TGTGCCAGTAGTAGAGCTAGCGGGAGGGCCGAAGATGAGCAGTTCTTC
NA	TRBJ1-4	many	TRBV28	CASRSPGKATNEKLFF	TGTGCCAGCAGGTCCCCAGGGAAAGCAACTAATGAAAAACTGTTTTTT
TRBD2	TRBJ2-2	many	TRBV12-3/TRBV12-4	CASSLPFGGGFNTGELFF	TGTGCCAGCAGTTTGCCCTTCGGGGGGGGCTTCAACACCGGGGAGCTGTTTTTT
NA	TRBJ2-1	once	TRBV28	CASSDFGNEQFF	TGTGCCAGCAGTGATTTCGGCAATGAGCAGTTCTTC
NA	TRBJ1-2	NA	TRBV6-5	CASSYKYSPNYGYTF	TGTGCCAGCAGTTACAAGTACAGCCCTAACTATGGCTACACCTTC
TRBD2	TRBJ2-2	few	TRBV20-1	CSARDWRGAFAGELFF	TGCAGTGCTAGAGATTGGCGGGGGGCCTTCGCCGGGGAGCTGTTTTTT
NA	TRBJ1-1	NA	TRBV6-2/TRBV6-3	CASSYSRGSGTEAFF	TGTGCCAGCAGTTACTCCAGAGGGAGTGGGACTGAAGCTTTCTTT
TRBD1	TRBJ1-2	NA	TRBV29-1	CSVERQGANSPANYGYTF	TGCAGCGTGGAAAGACAGGGAGCGAACTCACCGGCTAACTATGGCTACACCTTC
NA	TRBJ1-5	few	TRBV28	CASTGGGVIIDQPQHF	TGTGCCAGCACCGGGGGGGGAGTAATTATTGATCAGCCCCAGCATTTT
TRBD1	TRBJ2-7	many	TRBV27	CASISGTGGYEQYF	TGTGCCAGCATTTCCGGGACAGGGGGCTACGAGCAGTACTTC
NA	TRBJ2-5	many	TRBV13	CASSFSAETQYF	TGTGCCAGCAGCTTTTCGGCTGAGACCCAGTACTTC
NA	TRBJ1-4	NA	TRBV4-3	CASSQESRGLEKLFF	TGCGCCAGCAGCCAAGAAAGTAGGGGACTTGAAAAACTGTTTTTT
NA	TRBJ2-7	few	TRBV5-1	CASSFGIEQYF	TGCGCCAGCAGCTTTGGGATCGAGCAGTACTTC
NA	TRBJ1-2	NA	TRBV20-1	CSARGRGLNYGYTF	TGCAGTGCTAGAGGCCGGGGCCTAAACTATGGCTACACCTTC
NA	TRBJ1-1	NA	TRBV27	CASSLRSLMNTEAFF	TGTGCCAGCAGTTTAAGATCACTGATGAACACTGAAGCTTTCTTT
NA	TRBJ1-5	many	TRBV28	CASNPRRLFQPQHF	TGTGCCAGCAATCCCAGGCGCTTGTTTCAGCCCCAGCATTTT
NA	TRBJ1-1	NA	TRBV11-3	CASGTGNAEAFF	TGTGCCAGCGGTACAGGGAACGCTGAAGCTTTCTTT
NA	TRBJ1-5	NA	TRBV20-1	CSARDPSRANQPQHF	TGCAGTGCTAGAGATCCCTCCAGGGCGAATCAGCCCCAGCATTTT
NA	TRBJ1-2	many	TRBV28	CASSSGTTNGYTF	TGTGCCAGCAGTTCCGGGACAACTAATGGCTACACCTTC
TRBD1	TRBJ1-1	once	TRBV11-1	CASSTGQEHMNTEAFF	TGTGCCAGCAGCACAGGACAGGAACACATGAACACTGAAGCTTTCTTT
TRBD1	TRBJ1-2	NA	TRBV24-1	CATSGDRPYGYTF	TGTGCCACCAGTGGGGACAGACCCTATGGCTACACCTTC
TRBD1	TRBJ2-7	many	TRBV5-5	CASSLAPEQGTSYEQYF	TGTGCCAGCAGCTTGGCCCCAGAACAGGGGACCTCCTACGAGCAGTACTTC
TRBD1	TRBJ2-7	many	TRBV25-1	CASSEYGQGLYEQYF	TGTGCCAGCAGTGAATATGGACAGGGGCTCTACGAGCAGTACTTC
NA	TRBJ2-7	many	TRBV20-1	CSVPRSGYEQYF	TGCAGTGTTCCGAGGTCGGGGTACGAGCAGTACTTC